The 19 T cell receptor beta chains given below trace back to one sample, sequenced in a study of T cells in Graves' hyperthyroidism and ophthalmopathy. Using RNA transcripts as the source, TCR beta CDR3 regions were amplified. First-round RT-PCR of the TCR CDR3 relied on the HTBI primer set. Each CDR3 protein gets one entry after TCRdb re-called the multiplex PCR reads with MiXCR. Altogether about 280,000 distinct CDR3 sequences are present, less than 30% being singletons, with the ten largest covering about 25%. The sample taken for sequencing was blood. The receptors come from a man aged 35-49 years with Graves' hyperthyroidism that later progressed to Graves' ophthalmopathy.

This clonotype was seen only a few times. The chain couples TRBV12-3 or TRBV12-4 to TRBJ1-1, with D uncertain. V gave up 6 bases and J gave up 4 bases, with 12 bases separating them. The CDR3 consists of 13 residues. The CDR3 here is CASSLGWGTEAFF. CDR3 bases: TGTGCCAGCAGCCTCGGCTGGGGCACTGAAGCTTTCTTT.

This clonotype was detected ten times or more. CDR3 nucleotides: TGTGCCAGCAGCCAAGAATTCCGGCAGAACAATCAGCCCCAGCATTTT. Translating it yields CASSQEFRQNNQPQHF. The chain carries TRBV4-2 and TRBJ1-5, with D uncertain. The V end was cut by 0 bases, the J end by 3 bases, with 12 bases between. CDR3 length: 16 amino acids. CDR1 LGHNA and CDR2 YNFKEQ come from the germline V gene.

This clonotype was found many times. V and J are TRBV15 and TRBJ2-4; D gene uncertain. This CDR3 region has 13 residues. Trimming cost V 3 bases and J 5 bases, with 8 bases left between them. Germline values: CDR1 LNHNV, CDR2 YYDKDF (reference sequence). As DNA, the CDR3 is TGTGCCACCAGCAGGGGCCAAGAAAACATTCAGTACTTC. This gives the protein CATSRGQENIQYF.

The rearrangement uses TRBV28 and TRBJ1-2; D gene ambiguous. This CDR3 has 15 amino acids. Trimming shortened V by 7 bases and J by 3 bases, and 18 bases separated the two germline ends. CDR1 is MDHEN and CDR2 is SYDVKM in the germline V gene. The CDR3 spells CASISKGGWYYGYTF. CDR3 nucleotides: TGTGCCAGCATCTCGAAAGGCGGGTGGTACTATGGCTACACCTTC.

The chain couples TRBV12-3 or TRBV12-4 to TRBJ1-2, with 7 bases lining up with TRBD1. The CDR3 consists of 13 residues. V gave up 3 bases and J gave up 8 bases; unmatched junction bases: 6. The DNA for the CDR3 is TGTGCCAGCAGTTTGGAGGGGGCAGAAGGCTACACCTTC. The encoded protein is CASSLEGAEGYTF.

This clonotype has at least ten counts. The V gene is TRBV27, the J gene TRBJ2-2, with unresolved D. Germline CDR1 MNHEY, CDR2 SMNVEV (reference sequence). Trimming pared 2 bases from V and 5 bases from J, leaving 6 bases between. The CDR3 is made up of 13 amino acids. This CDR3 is CASSLTRTGELFF. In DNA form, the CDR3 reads TGTGCCAGCAGTTTAACCCGAACCGGGGAGCTGTTTTTT.

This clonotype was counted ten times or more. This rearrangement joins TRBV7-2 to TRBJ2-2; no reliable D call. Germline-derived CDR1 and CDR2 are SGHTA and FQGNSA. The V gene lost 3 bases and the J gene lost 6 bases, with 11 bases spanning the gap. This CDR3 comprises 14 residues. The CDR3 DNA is TGTGCCAGCAGCTTCAGTATTATTGCCGGGGAGCTGTTTTTT. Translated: CASSFSIIAGELFF.

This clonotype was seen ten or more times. The CDR3 here is CASSLGPAAAYEQYF. The CDR3 nucleotides read TGTGCCAGCAGCTTAGGTCCAGCAGCGGCCTACGAGCAGTACTTC. J is TRBJ2-7 and V is TRBV11-2; D possibly corresponds to TRBD2 (5 bases). The CDR3 totals 15 residues. The germline V and J ends were trimmed by 1 base and 2 bases, with 12 bases remaining between them. Germline V gene sequence: CDR1 SGHAT, CDR2 FQNNGV.

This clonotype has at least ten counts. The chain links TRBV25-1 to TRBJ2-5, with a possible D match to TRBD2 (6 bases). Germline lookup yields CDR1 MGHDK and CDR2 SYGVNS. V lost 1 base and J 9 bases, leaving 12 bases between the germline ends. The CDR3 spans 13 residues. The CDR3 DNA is TGTGCCAGCAGTGAATTTCGGACGGGGGCCCAGTACTTC. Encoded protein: CASSEFRTGAQYF.

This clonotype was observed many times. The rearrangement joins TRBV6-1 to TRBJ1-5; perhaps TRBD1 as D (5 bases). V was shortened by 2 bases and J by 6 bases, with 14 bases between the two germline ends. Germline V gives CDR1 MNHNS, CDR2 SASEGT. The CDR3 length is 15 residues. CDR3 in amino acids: CASSERAGSGQPQHF. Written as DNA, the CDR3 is TGTGCCAGCAGTGAACGTGCAGGGTCAGGTCAGCCCCAGCATTTT.

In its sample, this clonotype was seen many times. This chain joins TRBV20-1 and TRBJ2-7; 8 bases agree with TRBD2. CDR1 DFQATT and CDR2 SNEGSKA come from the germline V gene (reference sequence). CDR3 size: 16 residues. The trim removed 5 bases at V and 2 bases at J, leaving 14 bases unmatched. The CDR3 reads CSAGPARQRETYEQYF. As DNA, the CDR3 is TGCAGTGCTGGCCCCGCCCGCCAGCGGGAGACCTACGAGCAGTACTTC.

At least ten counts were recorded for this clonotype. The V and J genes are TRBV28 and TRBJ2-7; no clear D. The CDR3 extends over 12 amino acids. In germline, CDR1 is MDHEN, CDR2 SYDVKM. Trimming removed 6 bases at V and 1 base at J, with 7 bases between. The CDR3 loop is CASRHSSYEQYF. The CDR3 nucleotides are TGTGCCAGCAGACACAGTTCCTACGAGCAGTACTTC.

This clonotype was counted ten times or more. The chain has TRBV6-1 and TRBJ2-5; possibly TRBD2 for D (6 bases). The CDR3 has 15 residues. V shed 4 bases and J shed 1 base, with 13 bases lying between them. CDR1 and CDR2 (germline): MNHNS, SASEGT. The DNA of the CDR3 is TGTGCCAGCAGTGCCCCGGGACTGGGCCAAGAGACCCAGTACTTC. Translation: CASSAPGLGQETQYF.

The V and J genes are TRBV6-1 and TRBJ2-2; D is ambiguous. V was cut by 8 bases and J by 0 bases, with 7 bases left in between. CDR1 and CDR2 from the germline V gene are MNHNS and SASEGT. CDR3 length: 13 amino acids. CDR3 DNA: TGTGCCAGCGCACGAACGAACACCGGGGAGCTGTTTTTT. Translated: CASARTNTGELFF.

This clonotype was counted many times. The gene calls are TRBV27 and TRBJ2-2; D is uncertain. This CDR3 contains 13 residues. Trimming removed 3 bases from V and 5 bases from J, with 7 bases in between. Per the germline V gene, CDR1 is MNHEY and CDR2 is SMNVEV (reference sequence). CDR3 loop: CASSFQITGELFF. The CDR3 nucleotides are TGTGCCAGCAGTTTCCAAATTACCGGGGAGCTGTTTTTT.

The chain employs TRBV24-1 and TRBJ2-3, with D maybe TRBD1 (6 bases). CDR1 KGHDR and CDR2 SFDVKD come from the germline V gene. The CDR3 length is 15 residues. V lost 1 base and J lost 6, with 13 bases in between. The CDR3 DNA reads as TGTGCCACCAGTGATTTTAGAGGGGGTTTGGATACGCAGTATTTT. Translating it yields CATSDFRGGLDTQYF.

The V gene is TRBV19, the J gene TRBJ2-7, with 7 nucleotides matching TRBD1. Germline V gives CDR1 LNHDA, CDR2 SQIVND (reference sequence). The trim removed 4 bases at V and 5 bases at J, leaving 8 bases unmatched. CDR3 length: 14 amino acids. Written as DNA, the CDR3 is TGTGCCAGTAGTACAGGGGGAGTTTTCGACGAGCAGTACTTC. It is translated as CASSTGGVFDEQYF.

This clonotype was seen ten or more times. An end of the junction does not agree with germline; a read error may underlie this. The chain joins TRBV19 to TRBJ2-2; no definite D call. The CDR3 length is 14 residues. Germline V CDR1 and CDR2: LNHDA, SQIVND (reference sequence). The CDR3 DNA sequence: TGTGCCAGTAGGATAGGGTCGAACACCGGGGAGCTGTTTTTT. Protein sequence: CASRIGSNTGELFF.

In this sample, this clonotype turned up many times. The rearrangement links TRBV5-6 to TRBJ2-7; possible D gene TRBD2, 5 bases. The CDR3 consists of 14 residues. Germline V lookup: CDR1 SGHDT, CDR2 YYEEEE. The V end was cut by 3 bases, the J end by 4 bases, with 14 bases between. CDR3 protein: CASSSDNTRYEQYF. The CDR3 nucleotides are TGTGCCAGCAGCTCCGATAATACTAGATACGAGCAGTACTTC. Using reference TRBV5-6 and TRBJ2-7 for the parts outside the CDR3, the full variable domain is DAGVTQSPTHLIKTRGQQVTLRCSPKSGHDTVSWYQQALGQGPQFIFQYYEEEERQRGNFPDRFSGHQFPNYSSELNVNALLLGDSALYLCASSSDNTRYEQYFGPGTRLTVT.